The rows below give T cell receptor beta chains drawn from one sample of a study of STAT3 mutations in large granular lymphocyte leukemia. Produced via immunoSEQ multiplex PCR; TCRdb's table is partial and in-frame only. The table shows more than 10,000 clones, with approximately 85% occurring only once. Sequenced input: PBMCs. The source is a human donor with T large granular lymphocyte leukemia. Some clones in this sample may be carry-over from other donors' samples. Each CDR3 is given with its conserved first and last residue. The D gene is left open where the match is weak. A row's size may be missing; if present it is once, few, many or a size class.

>.|TRBJ1-1|TRBV28|.
TGTGCCAGCAGTCCGCACGCGGAATACACTGAAGCTTTCTTT
CASSPHAEYTEAFF
>few|TRBJ2-5|TRBV5-6|.
TGTGCCAGCAGCTTGGGAGGGGTAGAGACCCAGTACTTC
CASSLGGVETQYF
>.|TRBJ1-1|TRBV7-2|.
TGTGCCAGCAGCCAATGGGGGCGTTATGAAGCTTTCTTT
CASSQWGRYEAFF
>.|TRBJ1-1|TRBV7-9|.
TGTGCCAGCAGCTTACAGGCCAACATGAACACTGAAGCTTTCTTT
CASSLQANMNTEAFF
>.|TRBJ1-4|TRBV4-1|TRBD1
TGCGCCAGCAGCCAAGAATCTAGGACAGGGAGGGAAAAACTGTTTTTT
CASSQESRTGREKLFF
>few|TRBJ1-2|TRBV7-2|.
TGTGCCAGCAGCTTTTCCTATGGCTACACCTTC
CASSFSYGYTF
>.|TRBJ1-1|TRBV2|TRBD1
TGTGCCAGCAGTGCCGGGACAGGGGACACTGAAGCTTTCTTT
CASSAGTGDTEAFF
>once|TRBJ1-1|TRBV10-3|TRBD1
TGTGCCATCAGAGGGGGCAGCCACACTGAAGCTTTCTTT
CAIRGGSHTEAFF
>.|TRBJ1-2|TRBV6-1|TRBD1
TGTGCCAGCAGCGCGGGACAGGGTTTGGGTGGCTACACCTTC
CASSAGQGLGGYTF
>.|TRBJ1-2|TRBV28|TRBD1
TGTGCCAGCACGCGGGACAGAGCTTATGGCTACACCTTC
CASTRDRAYGYTF
>.|TRBJ2-1|TRBV6-5|TRBD1
TGTGCCAGCAGCCCACAGGGGGATGAGCAGTTCTTC
CASSPQGDEQFF
>.|TRBJ1-5|TRBV6-6|.
TGTGCCAGCAGTAAGCAAGCCAGGGTTCCGAATCAGCCCCAGCATTTT
CASSKQARVPNQPQHF
>.|TRBJ1-5|TRBV6-6|.
TGTGCCAGCAGTTGGGAGGACAGAGTCAATCAGCCCCAGCATTTT
CASSWEDRVNQPQHF
>.|TRBJ2-3|TRBV5-6|TRBD2
TGTGCCAGCAGCTTGGCCGGGGGGGGCACAACAGATACGCAGTATTTT
CASSLAGGGTTDTQYF
>.|TRBJ2-2|TRBV7-2|.
TGTGCCAGCAGCTTGCGGGGCCCTAACACCGGGGAGCTGTTTTTT
CASSLRGPNTGELFF
>.|TRBJ2-1|TRBV11-3|.
TGTGCCAGCAGCCGTCTCCGGGGTGAGCAGTTCTTC
CASSRLRGEQFF
>.|TRBJ2-1|TRBV28|TRBD1
TGTGCCAGCGGCCAACCAGGGGGCAGTGAGCAGTTCTTC
CASGQPGGSEQFF
>.|TRBJ1-6|TRBV2|.
TGTGCCAGCGGGGGGGCGGCTAATTCACCCCTCCACTTT
CASGGAANSPLHF
>.|TRBJ2-3|TRBV10-2|TRBD1
TGCGCCAGCAGTGAGAGTCGGACAGGATTGGAGTATTTT
CASSESRTGLEYF
>.|TRBJ2-3|TRBV6-5|.
TGTGCCAGCTCCCAGCGGCGAACAGATACGCAGTATTTT
CASSQRRTDTQYF
>.|TRBJ2-1|TRBV6-1|.
TGTGCCAGCAGTGATGACTTACCCGGTTACAATGAGCAGTTCTTC
CASSDDLPGYNEQFF
>few|TRBJ1-2|TRBV6-5|.
TGTGCCAGCAGTCCCCAGGCCGGGGTCGGCTACACCTTC
CASSPQAGVGYTF
>.|TRBJ1-5|TRBV19|TRBD1
TGTGCCAGTCAACAGGGGGCTTGGCAGCCCCAGCATTTT
CASQQGAWQPQHF
>.|TRBJ2-5|TRBV29-1|TRBD2
TGCAGCGTTGAGGGGGGAGCGGGAGGGGAAGAGACCCAGTACTTC
CSVEGGAGGEETQYF
>.|TRBJ1-5|TRBV4-2|TRBD1
TGTGCCAGCAGCCAAGGGACAGGGGGCCTGGGCAATCAGCCCCAGCATTTT
CASSQGTGGLGNQPQHF
>few|TRBJ1-1|TRBV2|.
TGTGCCAGCAGCCGTTACACTGAAGCTTTCTTT
CASSRYTEAFF
>.|TRBJ1-4|TRBV5-4|TRBD1
TGTGCCAGCAGCATCAAACAGGGGGGGACTAATGAAAAACTGTTTTTT
CASSIKQGGTNEKLFF
>.|TRBJ2-7|TRBV6-1|.
TGTGCCAGCAGTGAGTCCATACTTATCTACGAGCAGTACTTC
CASSESILIYEQYF
>.|TRBJ1-5|TRBV6-6|.
TGTGCCAGCAGTTGGATAGATCAGCCCCAGCATTTT
CASSWIDQPQHF
>.|TRBJ2-1|TRBV19|TRBD2
TGTGCCAGTAGTAGGAGTAGCGGGGAGGCGCAGTTCTTC
CASSRSSGEAQFF
>.|TRBJ2-3|TRBV28|.
TGTGCCAGCAGTTTATATTCTCATAGTACGCAGTATTTT
CASSLYSHSTQYF
>.|TRBJ1-2|TRBV5-5|.
TGTGCCAGCAGCTTTTCCAGCCTTGTCACCTTC
CASSFSSLVTF
>.|TRBJ1-1|TRBV18|.
TGTGCCAGCTCAGCCGGACAAGAAACTGAAGCTTTCTTT
CASSAGQETEAFF
>.|TRBJ1-2|TRBV30|.
TGTGCCTGGAGTAGGAGCTATGGCTACACCTTC
CAWSRSYGYTF
>.|TRBJ1-1|TRBV9|.
TGTGCCAGCAGCGGGATGGGAGTGGAAGCTTTCTTT
CASSGMGVEAFF
>.|TRBJ2-5|TRBV5-1|.
TGCGCCAGCGCCCGGGAGATGGAGGAGACCCAGTACTTC
CASAREMEETQYF
>few|TRBJ1-6|TRBV11-2|.
TGTGCCAGCAGCCCCCTGCGGGACGCATATAATTCACCCCTCCACTTT
CASSPLRDAYNSPLHF
>.|TRBJ1-1|TRBV7-9|TRBD1
TGTGCCAGCAGCTCTCGACAGGGGATGAACACTGAAGCTTTCTTT
CASSSRQGMNTEAFF
>.|TRBJ1-5|TRBV28|.
TGTGCCAGCAGCATCCCCGTGGGGCAGAACAATCAGCCCCAGCATTTT
CASSIPVGQNNQPQHF
>.|TRBJ2-5|TRBV28|.
TGTGCCAGCAGTCCGACAGCCCAAGAGACCCAGTACTTC
CASSPTAQETQYF
>.|TRBJ1-1|TRBV10-3|TRBD1
TGTGCCATCAGTGGGGGACAGACGAACACTGAAGCTTTCTTT
CAISGGQTNTEAFF
>.|TRBJ2-7|TRBV28|.
TGTGCCAGCAGTTTCAACCGGTGGGGGTACGAGCAGTACTTC
CASSFNRWGYEQYF
>.|TRBJ2-7|TRBV29-1|TRBD2
TGCAGCGTCGAAGGACTAGCGGAGGGGTACGAGCAGTACTTC
CSVEGLAEGYEQYF
>.|TRBJ2-3|TRBV5-5|TRBD2
TGTGCCAGCAGCTCCATAGCGGGAGCTGATACGCAGTATTTT
CASSSIAGADTQYF
>.|TRBJ2-3|TRBV7-9|.
TGTGCCAGCAGCCGTATACGCCCCAACGAAGATACGCAGTATTTT
CASSRIRPNEDTQYF
>.|TRBJ1-1|TRBV15|.
TGTGCCACCAGCAGAGAAAGGCAAATGAACACTGAAGCTTTCTTT
CATSRERQMNTEAFF